This entry describes one T cell receptor beta chain. CDR1 and CDR2 from the germline V gene are MNHNY and SVGAGI (reference sequence). The CDR3 has 16 amino acids. V lost 6 bases to trimming and J lost 0 bases; unmatched junction nucleotides: 7. Followed over time, Seattle patients had been enrolled while infection was active. Data came from immunoSEQ multiplex PCR; TCRdb stores just in-frame clones and leaves some out. The repertoire consists of hundreds of thousands of clones, with 85% occurring once and the leading ten covering approximately 5.1%. The sample originates from a study of blood T cell repertoires in COVID-19. Background on the study: Collection of acute and convalescent COVID-19 samples took place in the United States, Italy and Spain.

The chain joins TRBV6-6 to TRBJ1-3; 8 bases align to TRBD1. This TCR was recovered from a man aged 50-59 years with COVID-19, enrolled during active disease. Source material: peripheral blood. CDR3 DNA sequence: TGTGCCAGCAGAGGACAGGGCTTGACCTCTGGAAACACCATATATTTT. Its translation is CASRGQGLTSGNTIYF.